The clone carrying this TCR beta chain has ten or more counts. The sample is drawn from a study of metastatic and nonmetastatic thyroid tumors. Trimming left V 4 bases short and J 6 bases short, with 13 bases between. The CDR3 covers 14 residues. Germline CDR1 reads SGHAT; CDR2 reads FQNNGV. Thyroid surgery was performed in patients who had received no treatment beforehand. From the PCR reads, TCRdb re-called clones with MiXCR. The sample records tens of thousands of clones, about 12% being singletons. This clonotype was obtained from a male donor with papillary thyroid cancer or a benign thyroid nodule (not recorded which). Some clones in this sample may be carry-over from other donors' samples. Sequencing used blood. This chain links TRBV11-2 with TRBJ2-1; the D is unclear. In nucleotides, the CDR3 is TGTGCCAGCAGCTCAAGAGTGTTACGCAATGAGCAGTTCTTC. This codes for CASSSRVLRNEQFF.